This T cell receptor (beta chain) appears in the sequencing data of a study of T cells in women clearing cervical HPV infection. For the study at large: Cases: HPV16-related CIN3 or worse on histology, a couple of invasive cancers. Control women cleared a single incident HPV16 infection within 12 months. Controls gave blood once infection was undetectable; cases at lesion identification.

Remarks on this clone: The CDR3 goes on 3 residues after the read ends, and that part is filled in from the germline J gene.

The J segment lost 9 bases and the V segment lost 4 bases, leaving 4 bases of the junction unmatched. Germline assignment: CDR1 SGHTA and CDR2 FQGNSA. The CDR3 is 13 amino acids. Genomic DNA, averaging around 1,200 ng per sample, yielded TCR beta CDR3 via immunoSEQ. Using immunoSEQ multiplex PCR, the repertoire was profiled, and TCRdb retains in-frame clones only, with some absent. The table lists roughly 18,000 clones. The chain combines TRBV7-2 with TRBJ2-1; the match to TRBD2 covers 9 bases. The source of this sequence is a woman between 18 and 70 years old with a cervical HPV16 infection that either progressed to CIN3+ or cleared (not recorded which). Material: blood buffy coat. The sequenced part of the CDR3 DNA is TGTGCCAGCAGCTCAAATAGCGGGGGTGAG. This sequence encodes CASSSNSGGE. The whole CDR3 sequence is CASSSNSGGEQFF.